This T cell receptor beta chain was recorded in a study of Ad26.COV2.S vaccination and SARS-CoV-2 variants. Study background: By the intramuscular route, Ad26.COV2.S was given once, or twice 56 days apart. Study-level results: Greater spike-specific TCR breadth was seen in vaccine recipients than in placebo recipients.

With 5 bases clipped from V and 5 bases from J, the junction kept 3 bases outside the gene matches. Per the germline V gene, CDR1 is GTSNPN and CDR2 is SVGIG (reference sequence). The CDR3 is 14 amino acids. This clone was seen only once. The antigen is unknown. Sample treatment: roughly 20 received Ad26.COV2.S at low or high dose, single or two shots; 5 received placebo; per-sample allocation not given. At day 63 after the first vaccine or placebo injection, samples were drawn. Boston provided a donor who was an adult aged 18-55 years. TCRdb's table, derived via immunoSEQ multiplex PCR, lists solely in-frame clones and lacks some. This table holds around 320,000 clones, approximately 80% found once.

The receptor's source is a person between 18 and 60 years old who received the Ad26.COV2.S COVID-19 vaccine or a placebo. The sequencing here drew on peripheral blood, taken in a trial of Ad26.COV2.S vaccine versus placebo. The genes are TRBV30 and TRBJ2-2; TRBD2 agrees at 12 bases. Here the CDR3 reads CAWRTSGGTGELFF. The DNA of the CDR3 is TGTGCCTGGCGAACTAGCGGGGGGACCGGGGAGCTGTTTTTT.